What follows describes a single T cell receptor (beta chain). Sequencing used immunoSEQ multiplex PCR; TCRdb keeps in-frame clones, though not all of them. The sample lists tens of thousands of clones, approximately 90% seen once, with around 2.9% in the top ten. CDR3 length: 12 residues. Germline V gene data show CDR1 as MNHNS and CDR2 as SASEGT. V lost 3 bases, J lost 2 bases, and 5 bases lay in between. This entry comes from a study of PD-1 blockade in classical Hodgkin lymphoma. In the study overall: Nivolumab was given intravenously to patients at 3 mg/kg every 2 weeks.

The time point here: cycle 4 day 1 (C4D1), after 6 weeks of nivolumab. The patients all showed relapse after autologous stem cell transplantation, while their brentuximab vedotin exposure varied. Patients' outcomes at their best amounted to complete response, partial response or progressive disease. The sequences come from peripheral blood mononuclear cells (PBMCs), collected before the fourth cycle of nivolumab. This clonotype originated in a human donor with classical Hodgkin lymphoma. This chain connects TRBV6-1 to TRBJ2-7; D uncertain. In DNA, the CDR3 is TGTGCCAGCAGTGACGGTCCCTACGAGCAGTACTTC. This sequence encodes CASSDGPYEQYF.